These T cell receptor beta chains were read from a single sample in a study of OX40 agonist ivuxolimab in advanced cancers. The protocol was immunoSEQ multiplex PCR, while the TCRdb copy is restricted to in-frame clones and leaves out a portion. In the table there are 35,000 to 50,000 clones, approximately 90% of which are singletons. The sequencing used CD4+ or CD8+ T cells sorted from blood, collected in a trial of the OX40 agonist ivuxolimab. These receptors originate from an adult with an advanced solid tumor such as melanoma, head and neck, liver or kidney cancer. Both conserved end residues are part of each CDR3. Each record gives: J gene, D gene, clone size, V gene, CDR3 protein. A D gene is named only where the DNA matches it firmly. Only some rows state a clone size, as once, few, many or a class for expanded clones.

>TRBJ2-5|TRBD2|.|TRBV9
CASSPGLAGTTPEETQYF
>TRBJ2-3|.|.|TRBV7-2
CASSLDQSTDTQYF
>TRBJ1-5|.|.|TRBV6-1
CASSESPLLSGQPQHF
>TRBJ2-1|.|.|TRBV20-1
CSASPSDEQFF
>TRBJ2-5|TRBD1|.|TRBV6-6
CATAVGTGDTQYF
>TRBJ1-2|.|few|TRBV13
CASSRQGINYGYTF
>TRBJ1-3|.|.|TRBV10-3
CAISPGLSSGNTIYF
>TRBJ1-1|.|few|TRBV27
CASSLQGNTEAFF
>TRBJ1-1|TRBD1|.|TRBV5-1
CASTRTGGYGDTEAFF
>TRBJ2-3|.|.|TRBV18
CASSRINTETDTQYF
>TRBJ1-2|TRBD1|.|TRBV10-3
CAISAPGQNYGYTF
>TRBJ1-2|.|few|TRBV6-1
CASSDRNYGYTF
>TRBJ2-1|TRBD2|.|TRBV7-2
CASSLGGGGINEQFF
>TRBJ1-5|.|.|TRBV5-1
CASSSTGAGDQPQHF